The rows below give T cell receptor beta chains drawn from one sample of a study of CD8+ T cells in alopecia areata. Data came from immunoSEQ multiplex PCR; TCRdb stores just in-frame clones and leaves some out. The data show 150,000 to 200,000 clones, with under 80% seen just once and 1.3% held by the top ten. The source was CD4+ T cells sorted from blood, collected between weeks 49 and 50, from a patient treated with tofacitinib. Every receptor here comes from a human donor with alopecia areata. Both conserved end residues are part of each CDR3. A D gene is named only where the DNA matches it firmly. Not every row has a clone size; where given, it reads once, few, many or a size class.

V gene: TRBV27; D gene: TRBD1; J gene: TRBJ1-5; clone size: .; CDR3 DNA: TGTGCCAGCAGCAGACAGGGAAAGTGGGATCAGCCCCAGCATTTT; CDR3 protein: CASSRQGKWDQPQHF
V gene: TRBV5-1; D gene: .; J gene: TRBJ2-6; clone size: .; CDR3 DNA: TGCGCCAGCAGCTTGGACCCTTCTGGGGCCAACGTCCTGACTTTC; CDR3 protein: CASSLDPSGANVLTF
V gene: TRBV7-3; D gene: TRBD1; J gene: TRBJ2-1; clone size: .; CDR3 DNA: TGTGCCAGCAGCCTGGAACCGGGACAGGGTCCGTTCTTC; CDR3 protein: CASSLEPGQGPFF
V gene: TRBV4-3; D gene: .; J gene: TRBJ1-1; clone size: .; CDR3 DNA: TGCGCCAGCAGAGAGACAGGTTCCACTGAAGCTTTCTTT; CDR3 protein: CASRETGSTEAFF
V gene: TRBV4-2; D gene: TRBD2; J gene: TRBJ2-4; clone size: .; CDR3 DNA: TGTGCCAGCAGCCAAGTTTCGGGTAGCGGGGGGAAAAACATTCAGTACTTC; CDR3 protein: CASSQVSGSGGKNIQYF
V gene: TRBV5-5; D gene: .; J gene: TRBJ2-3; clone size: few; CDR3 DNA: TGTGCCAGCAGCCAGCAGGGTGGGCATGCAGATACGCAGTATTTT; CDR3 protein: CASSQQGGHADTQYF
V gene: TRBV2; D gene: TRBD1; J gene: TRBJ1-1; clone size: .; CDR3 DNA: TGTGCCAGCAGTAATGGACAGGGTGAAGCTTTCTTT; CDR3 protein: CASSNGQGEAFF
V gene: TRBV30; D gene: TRBD1; J gene: TRBJ1-6; clone size: .; CDR3 DNA: TGTGCCTGGAGTGTTGACAGGGTGTCACCCCTCCACTTT; CDR3 protein: CAWSVDRVSPLHF
V gene: TRBV30; D gene: .; J gene: TRBJ1-5; clone size: .; CDR3 DNA: TGTGCCTGGAGTACAAGTAGCAATCAGCCCCAGCATTTT; CDR3 protein: CAWSTSSNQPQHF
V gene: TRBV5-6; D gene: .; J gene: TRBJ2-3; clone size: .; CDR3 DNA: TGTGCCAGCAGCTTGATGTTTGCAGATACGCAGTATTTT; CDR3 protein: CASSLMFADTQYF
V gene: TRBV29-1; D gene: .; J gene: TRBJ2-3; clone size: .; CDR3 DNA: TGCAGCGTTGTGCTCGGTGATACGCAGTATTTT; CDR3 protein: CSVVLGDTQYF
V gene: TRBV15; D gene: .; J gene: TRBJ2-5; clone size: once; CDR3 DNA: TGTGCCACCAGCAGAGCTCCGGGACAAGAGACCCAGTACTTC; CDR3 protein: CATSRAPGQETQYF
V gene: TRBV4-3; D gene: TRBD2; J gene: TRBJ2-3; clone size: .; CDR3 DNA: TGCGCCAGCAGCCCCAGGCCGGGGGGGGACACAGATACGCAGTATTTT; CDR3 protein: CASSPRPGGDTDTQYF
V gene: TRBV7-2; D gene: .; J gene: TRBJ2-1; clone size: once; CDR3 DNA: TGTGCCAGCAGCTTAGGGGGGCCGGGTAATGAGCAGTTCTTC; CDR3 protein: CASSLGGPGNEQFF
V gene: TRBV25-1; D gene: TRBD1; J gene: TRBJ2-7; clone size: .; CDR3 DNA: TGTGCCAGCAGACCTGACAGGGGTTTGGGGGACGAGCAGTACTTC; CDR3 protein: CASRPDRGLGDEQYF
V gene: TRBV29-1; D gene: .; J gene: TRBJ2-7; clone size: .; CDR3 DNA: TGCAGCGTTTTTCGGATATGGTACGAGCAGTACTTC; CDR3 protein: CSVFRIWYEQYF
V gene: TRBV9; D gene: .; J gene: TRBJ2-3; clone size: .; CDR3 DNA: TGTGCCAGCAGCCCCAGGCAAACAGATACGCAGTATTTT; CDR3 protein: CASSPRQTDTQYF
V gene: TRBV6-5; D gene: .; J gene: TRBJ2-1; clone size: .; CDR3 DNA: TGTGCCAGCAGTTACTCTTACAACAGAAACAATGAGCAGTTCTTC; CDR3 protein: CASSYSYNRNNEQFF
V gene: TRBV6-6; D gene: TRBD1; J gene: TRBJ2-7; clone size: .; CDR3 DNA: TGTGCCAGCGGAACGGGGACAGGTTACGAGCAGTACTTC; CDR3 protein: CASGTGTGYEQYF
V gene: TRBV29-1; D gene: TRBD1; J gene: TRBJ2-2; clone size: few; CDR3 DNA: TGCAGCGTCCGGACAGGGGCCGACACCGGGGAGCTGTTTTTT; CDR3 protein: CSVRTGADTGELFF
V gene: TRBV9; D gene: .; J gene: TRBJ2-3; clone size: .; CDR3 DNA: TGTGCCAGCAGCGTGACGGGGGAAGATACGCAGTATTTT; CDR3 protein: CASSVTGEDTQYF
V gene: TRBV20-1; D gene: .; J gene: TRBJ2-5; clone size: .; CDR3 DNA: TGCAGTGCGGGCACCCAAGAGACTCAGTACTTC; CDR3 protein: CSAGTQETQYF
V gene: TRBV29-1; D gene: TRBD2; J gene: TRBJ2-4; clone size: .; CDR3 DNA: TGCAGCGTTGGGGTAGCGGGGGTAGACATTCAGTACTTC; CDR3 protein: CSVGVAGVDIQYF
V gene: TRBV25-1; D gene: .; J gene: TRBJ1-1; clone size: .; CDR3 DNA: TGTGCCAGCAGCTCCCCCCTTGGCATGAACACTGAAGCTTTCTTT; CDR3 protein: CASSSPLGMNTEAFF
V gene: TRBV29-1; D gene: TRBD1; J gene: TRBJ1-3; clone size: .; CDR3 DNA: TGCAGCGTCGGACAGGACCGCTCTGGAAACACCATATATTTT; CDR3 protein: CSVGQDRSGNTIYF
V gene: TRBV5-6; D gene: .; J gene: TRBJ2-6; clone size: few; CDR3 DNA: TGTGCCAGCAGCTTGGTCTCGAAGGCCAACGTCCTGACTTTC; CDR3 protein: CASSLVSKANVLTF
V gene: TRBV28; D gene: .; J gene: TRBJ1-2; clone size: .; CDR3 DNA: TGTGCCAGCAGTTTGGGCCTAGAAGGCTACACCTTC; CDR3 protein: CASSLGLEGYTF
V gene: TRBV6-1; D gene: TRBD2; J gene: TRBJ2-3; clone size: .; CDR3 DNA: TGTGCCAGTAAGGCTCGGGGGGACACAGATACGCAGTATTTT; CDR3 protein: CASKARGDTDTQYF
V gene: TRBV5-6; D gene: .; J gene: TRBJ1-6; clone size: .; CDR3 DNA: TGTGCCAGCAGCTCGACACAGGTCCCATGGGGTGATTCACCCCTCCACTTT; CDR3 protein: CASSSTQVPWGDSPLHF
V gene: TRBV9; D gene: .; J gene: TRBJ2-5; clone size: .; CDR3 DNA: TGTGCCAGCAGCCCGATGGGGGGGCAGGGAGAGACCCAGTACTTC; CDR3 protein: CASSPMGGQGETQYF
V gene: TRBV7-2; D gene: TRBD2; J gene: TRBJ2-7; clone size: few; CDR3 DNA: TGTGCCAGCAGCTTAGATGCTAGCGGCTACGAGCAGTACTTC; CDR3 protein: CASSLDASGYEQYF
V gene: TRBV25-1; D gene: TRBD1; J gene: TRBJ2-1; clone size: .; CDR3 DNA: TGTGCCATAAACCAGGGGGCCCACAATGAGCAGTTCTTC; CDR3 protein: CAINQGAHNEQFF
V gene: TRBV9; D gene: .; J gene: TRBJ2-3; clone size: .; CDR3 DNA: TGTGCCAGCAGCGCATCGTTGGGGACAGATACGCAGTATTTT; CDR3 protein: CASSASLGTDTQYF
V gene: TRBV27; D gene: TRBD2; J gene: TRBJ2-3; clone size: once; CDR3 DNA: TGTGCCAGCAGTCCCCAGCGGGGGAGCCCGGTGGATACGCAGTATTTT; CDR3 protein: CASSPQRGSPVDTQYF
V gene: TRBV19; D gene: .; J gene: TRBJ2-1; clone size: .; CDR3 DNA: TGTGCCAGTGCGATAACAGGGCCCAATGAGCAGTTCTTC; CDR3 protein: CASAITGPNEQFF
V gene: TRBV29-1; D gene: .; J gene: TRBJ1-2; clone size: .; CDR3 DNA: TGCAGCGTTGAAGGGGGACCGCTATATGGCTACACCTTC; CDR3 protein: CSVEGGPLYGYTF
V gene: TRBV9; D gene: .; J gene: TRBJ1-2; clone size: .; CDR3 DNA: TGTGCCAGCAGCGTAGCAGGGGACGGTGGCTACACCTTC; CDR3 protein: CASSVAGDGGYTF